The entry below gives a single TCR beta chain sequence along with its context. Its antigen is undetermined. The source of the sample is a study of CD8 T cells in ankylosing spondylitis. Study-wide results and limits: Before this, some motif variants had been reported in reactive arthritis synovial fluid and blood. Disease-linked clones bore a CD8+ phenotype and were relatively rare in peripheral blood. What appeared characteristic of ankylosing spondylitis blood was a TCR beta motif of fewer than ten highly homologous variants. Disease-linked clones were reportedly significantly enriched in matched ankylosing spondylitis synovial fluid.

Library preparation for TCR beta used quantitative 5'-RACE with molecular barcodes. TCRdb passed the 5' RACE reads through MiXCR, listing each CDR3 protein once. The sample consists of fewer than 500,000 distinct CDR3 sequences, 20% to 30% of them appearing once. CDR3 length: 16 amino acids. CDR1 and CDR2 (germline): SNHLY, FYNNEI. Trimming cost V 4 bases and J 8 bases; bases outside gene matches: 10. The sample taken for sequencing was blood, either unsorted or a sorted T cell fraction (not recorded which). The receptor's source is a male donor with ankylosing spondylitis. The gene calls are TRBV2 and TRBJ2-1; 11 bases align to TRBD2. The CDR3 region is CASSVSGRAWGHEQFF. In DNA form, the CDR3 reads TGTGCCAGCAGTGTTAGCGGGAGGGCCTGGGGCCATGAGCAGTTCTTC.